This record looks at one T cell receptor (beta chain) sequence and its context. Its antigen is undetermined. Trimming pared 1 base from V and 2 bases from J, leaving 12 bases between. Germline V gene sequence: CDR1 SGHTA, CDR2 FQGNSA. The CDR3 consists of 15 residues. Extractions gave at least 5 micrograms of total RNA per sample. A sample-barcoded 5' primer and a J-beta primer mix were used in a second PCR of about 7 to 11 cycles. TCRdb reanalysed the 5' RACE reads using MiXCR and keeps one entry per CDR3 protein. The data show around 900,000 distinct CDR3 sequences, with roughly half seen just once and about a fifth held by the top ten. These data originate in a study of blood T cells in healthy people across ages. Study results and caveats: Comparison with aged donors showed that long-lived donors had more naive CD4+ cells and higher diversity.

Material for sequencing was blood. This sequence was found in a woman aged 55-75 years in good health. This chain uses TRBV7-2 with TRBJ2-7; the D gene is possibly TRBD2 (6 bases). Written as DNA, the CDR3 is TGTGCCAGCAGCTTAGACTCCGGGAGTGCCTACGAGCAGTACTTC. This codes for CASSLDSGSAYEQYF.